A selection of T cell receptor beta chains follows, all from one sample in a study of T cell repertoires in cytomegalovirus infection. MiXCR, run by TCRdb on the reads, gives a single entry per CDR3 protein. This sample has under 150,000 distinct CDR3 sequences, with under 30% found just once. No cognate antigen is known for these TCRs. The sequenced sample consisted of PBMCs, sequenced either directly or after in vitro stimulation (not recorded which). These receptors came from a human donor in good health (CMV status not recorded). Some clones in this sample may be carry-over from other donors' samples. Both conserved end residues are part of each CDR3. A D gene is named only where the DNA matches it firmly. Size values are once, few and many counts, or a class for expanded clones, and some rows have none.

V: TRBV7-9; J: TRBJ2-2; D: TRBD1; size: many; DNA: TGTGCCAGCAGCCCCCGGACAGGGGGATACACCGGGGAGCTGTTTTTT; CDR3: CASSPRTGGYTGELFF
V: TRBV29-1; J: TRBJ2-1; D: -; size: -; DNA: TGCAGCGTTTTAGAGCAGAACAATGAGCAGTTCTTC; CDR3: CSVLEQNNEQFF
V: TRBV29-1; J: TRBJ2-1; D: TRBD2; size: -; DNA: TGCAGCGTTGAAGGACTAGCGGGCGCATCATCCTCCTACAATGAGCAGTTCTTC; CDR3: CSVEGLAGASSSYNEQFF
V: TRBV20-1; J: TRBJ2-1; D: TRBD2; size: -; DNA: TGCAGTGCTGCTAGCGGCCTTTCCTACAATGAGCAGTTCTTC; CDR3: CSAASGLSYNEQFF
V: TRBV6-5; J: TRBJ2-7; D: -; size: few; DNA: TGTGCCAGCAGTCCAATAACAGGGACCTACGAGCAGTACTTC; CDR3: CASSPITGTYEQYF
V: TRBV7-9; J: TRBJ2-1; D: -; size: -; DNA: TGTGCCAGCAGCCCTACGGCCCGAGAATCCGGTGAGCAGTTCTTC; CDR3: CASSPTARESGEQFF
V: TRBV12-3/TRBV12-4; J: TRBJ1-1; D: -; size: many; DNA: TGTGCCAGCAGCGACCGTTGGGGCGCTGAAGCTTTCTTT; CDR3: CASSDRWGAEAFF
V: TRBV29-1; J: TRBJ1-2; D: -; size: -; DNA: TGCAGCGTTGAAGGGACACGCGAACGGGGCTACACCTTC; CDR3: CSVEGTRERGYTF
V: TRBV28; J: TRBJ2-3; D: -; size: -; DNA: TGTGCCAGCAGTTTCCCCAGACTGTGGGATACGCAGTATTTT; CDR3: CASSFPRLWDTQYF
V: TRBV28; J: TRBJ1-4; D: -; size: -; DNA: TGTGCCAGCAGTTCTGCAATTGCAACTAATGAAAAACTGTTTTTT; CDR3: CASSSAIATNEKLFF
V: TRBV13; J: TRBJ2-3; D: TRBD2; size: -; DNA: TGTGCCAGCAGCATAGGACTAGCGGGGCGCACAGATACGCAGTATTTT; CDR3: CASSIGLAGRTDTQYF
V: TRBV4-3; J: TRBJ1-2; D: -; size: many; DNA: TGCGCCAGCAGCCAAGCAAGGGGAATACTCTATGGCTACACCTTC; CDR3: CASSQARGILYGYTF
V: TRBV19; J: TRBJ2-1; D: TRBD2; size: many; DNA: TGTGCCAGTACGAAACGGGGTAGCGGGAGCATGGATGAGCAGTTCTTC; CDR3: CASTKRGSGSMDEQFF
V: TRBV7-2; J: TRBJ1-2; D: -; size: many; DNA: TGTGCCAGCAGCTTACAAAAGATTCCTAACTATGGCTACACCTTC; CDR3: CASSLQKIPNYGYTF
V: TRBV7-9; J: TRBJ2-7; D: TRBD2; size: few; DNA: TGTGCCAGCAGCGGGAGGGACGGTCCCGAGCAGTACTTC; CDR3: CASSGRDGPEQYF
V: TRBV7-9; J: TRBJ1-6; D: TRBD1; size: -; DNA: TGTGCCAGCAGCTTAGTTGCGGGACAGGGTGATTCACCCCTCCACTTT; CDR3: CASSLVAGQGDSPLHF
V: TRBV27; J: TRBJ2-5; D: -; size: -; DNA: TGTGCCAGCAGCTTTTACGGACGGATCCAAGAGACCCAGTACTTC; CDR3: CASSFYGRIQETQYF
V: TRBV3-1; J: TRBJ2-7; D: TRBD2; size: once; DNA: TGTGCCAGCAGCCAAAATAGCGGGAGGGCCCCGCAGTACTTC; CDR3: CASSQNSGRAPQYF
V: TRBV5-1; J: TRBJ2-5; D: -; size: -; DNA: TGCGCCAGCAGCTTGGCCACTCTACAGGGCGCGGAGACCCAGTACTTC; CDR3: CASSLATLQGAETQYF
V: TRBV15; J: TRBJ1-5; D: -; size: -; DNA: TGTGCCACCAGCACCGACGAGGGGAGCAATCAGCCCCAGCATTTT; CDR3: CATSTDEGSNQPQHF
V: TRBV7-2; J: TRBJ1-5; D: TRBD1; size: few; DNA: TGTGCCAGCAGCCCCCGGACAGGGGAGCAGCCCCAGCATTTT; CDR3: CASSPRTGEQPQHF
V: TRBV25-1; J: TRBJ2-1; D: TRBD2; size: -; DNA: TGTGCCAGCAGTGAATACCGTGGTAGCGGGGGCAATGAGCAGTTCTTC; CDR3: CASSEYRGSGGNEQFF
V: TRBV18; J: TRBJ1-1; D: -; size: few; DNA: TGTGCCAGCTCACCAGGGAAGGAGAACACTGAAGCTTTCTTT; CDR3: CASSPGKENTEAFF
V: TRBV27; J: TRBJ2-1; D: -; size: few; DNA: TGTGCCAGCAAGGGGGGCGGGTACAATGAGCAGTTCTTC; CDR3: CASKGGGYNEQFF
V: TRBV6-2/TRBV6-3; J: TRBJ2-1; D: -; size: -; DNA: TGTGCCAGCAGTTACTCGGGGAACGGTGGTGAGCAGTTCTTC; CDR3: CASSYSGNGGEQFF
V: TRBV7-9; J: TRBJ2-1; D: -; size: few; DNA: TGTGCCAGCAGCCCAACCGTTCTTGAGCAGTTCTTC; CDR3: CASSPTVLEQFF
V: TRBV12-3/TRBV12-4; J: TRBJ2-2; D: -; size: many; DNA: TGTGCCAGCAGAATAGGCGGGTCTCGAGCCGGGGAGCTGTTTTTT; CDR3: CASRIGGSRAGELFF
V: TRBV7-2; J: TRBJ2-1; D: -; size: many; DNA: TGTGCCAGCAGCTTTACGACGGACACTCCGCGAAGGGAAAGCTCCTACAATGAGCAGTTCTTC; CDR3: CASSFTTDTPRRESSYNEQFF
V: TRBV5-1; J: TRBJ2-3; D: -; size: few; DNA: TGCGCCAGCAGCCGGACCAGAGGGACAGATACGCAGTATTTT; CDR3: CASSRTRGTDTQYF
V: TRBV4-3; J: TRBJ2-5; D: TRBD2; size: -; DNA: TGCGCCAGCAGCCAGCTAATTACGACTAGCGTGGCCCCAGAGACCCAGTACTTC; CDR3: CASSQLITTSVAPETQYF
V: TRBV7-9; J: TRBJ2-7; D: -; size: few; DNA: TGTGCCAGCAGCTCGACAAATACCTACGAGCAGTACTTC; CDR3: CASSSTNTYEQYF
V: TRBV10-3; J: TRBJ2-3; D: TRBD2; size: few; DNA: TGTGCCACCGGTTCAGAGACGGGAGGGCCGGATACGCAGTATTTT; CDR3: CATGSETGGPDTQYF
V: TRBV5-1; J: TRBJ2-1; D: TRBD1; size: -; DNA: TGCGCCAGCAACTCCGGACAGGTGTACAATGAGCAGTTCTTC; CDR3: CASNSGQVYNEQFF
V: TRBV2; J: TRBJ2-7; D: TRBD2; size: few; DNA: TGTGCCAGCAGTCTAGCGGGAGGGACTAAGGAGCAGTACTTC; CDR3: CASSLAGGTKEQYF
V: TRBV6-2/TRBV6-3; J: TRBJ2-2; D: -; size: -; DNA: TGTGCCAGCAGTTACCAGGCGCACACCGGGGAGCTGTTTTTT; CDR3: CASSYQAHTGELFF
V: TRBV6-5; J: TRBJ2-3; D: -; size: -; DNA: TGTGCCAGCAGTGCCGGGACACCGGGGGATACGCAGTATTTT; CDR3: CASSAGTPGDTQYF
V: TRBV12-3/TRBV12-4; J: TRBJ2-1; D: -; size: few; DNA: TGTGCCACCCGCGGGATAGGGGTTAATGAGCAGTTCTTC; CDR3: CATRGIGVNEQFF
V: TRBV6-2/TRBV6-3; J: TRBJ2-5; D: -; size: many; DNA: TGTGCCAGCAGACCGGGACTGCCATATTGGGAGACCCAGTACTTC; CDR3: CASRPGLPYWETQYF
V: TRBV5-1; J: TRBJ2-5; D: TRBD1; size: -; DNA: TGCGCCAGCAGCCTTAGGACAGGGTCGGAGACCCAGTACTTC; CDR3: CASSLRTGSETQYF
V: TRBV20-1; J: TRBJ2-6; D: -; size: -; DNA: TGCAGTGCTAGAGTTGGATCCTCTGGGGCCAACGTCCTGACTTTC; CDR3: CSARVGSSGANVLTF
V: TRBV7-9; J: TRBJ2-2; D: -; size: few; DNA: TGTGCCAGCAGCGCGAGCAAAGACCGCACCGGGGAGCTGTTTTTT; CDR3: CASSASKDRTGELFF
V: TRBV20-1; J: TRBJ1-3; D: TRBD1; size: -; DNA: TGCAGTGCCCAGAGGGACAGGGCCCCGTTCGGAAACACCATATATTTT; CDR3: CSAQRDRAPFGNTIYF
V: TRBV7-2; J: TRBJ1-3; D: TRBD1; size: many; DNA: TGTGCCAGCAGCTCACTAGACAGGGCAATCTCTGGAAACACCATATATTTT; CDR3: CASSSLDRAISGNTIYF
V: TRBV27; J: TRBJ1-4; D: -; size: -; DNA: TGTGCCAGCAGTTTAAAGTTACACCGGTCCCGGCTGTTTTTT; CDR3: CASSLKLHRSRLFF
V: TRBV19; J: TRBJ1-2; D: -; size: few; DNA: TGTGCCAGTATAAGTTTCGGGCAGAACTATGGCTACACCTTC; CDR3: CASISFGQNYGYTF
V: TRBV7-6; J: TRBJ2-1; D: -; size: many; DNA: TGTGCCAGCAGCTTTTTTCCCCCAGGGAGCTCCTACAATGAGCAGTTCTTC; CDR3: CASSFFPPGSSYNEQFF
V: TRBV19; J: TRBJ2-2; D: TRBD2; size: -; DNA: TGTGCCAGTAGTATCTGGCTAGCGGTAGCGAACACCGGGGAGCTGTTTTTT; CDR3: CASSIWLAVANTGELFF
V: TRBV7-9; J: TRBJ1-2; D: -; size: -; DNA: TGTGCCAGCAGCTTAGCTGGGAACTATGGCTACACCTTC; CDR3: CASSLAGNYGYTF
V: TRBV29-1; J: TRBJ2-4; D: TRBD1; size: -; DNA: TGCAGCGTTGGGGGGCGGACAGGGGAGGGCAAAAACATTCAGTACTTC; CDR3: CSVGGRTGEGKNIQYF
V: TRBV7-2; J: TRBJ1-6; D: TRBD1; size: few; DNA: TGTGCCACCGGGACAGGGAATTCACCCCTCCACTTT; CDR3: CATGTGNSPLHF
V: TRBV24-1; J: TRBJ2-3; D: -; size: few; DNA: TGTGCCACCAGTGACCCCCGGGCTCGCACAGATACGCAGTATTTT; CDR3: CATSDPRARTDTQYF
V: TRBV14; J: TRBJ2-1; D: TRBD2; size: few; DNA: TGTGCCAGCAGCCATGAGACTAGCGGGAGTCCCTACAATGAGCAGTTCTTC; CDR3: CASSHETSGSPYNEQFF
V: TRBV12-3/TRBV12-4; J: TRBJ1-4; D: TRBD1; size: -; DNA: TGTGCCAGCAGCAAGGACAGGGTTGTAGAACTGTTTTTT; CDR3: CASSKDRVVELFF
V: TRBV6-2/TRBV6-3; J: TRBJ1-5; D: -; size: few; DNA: TGTGCCAGCACTCACTCAAACAGGGAGGCGCAGCCCCAGCATTTT; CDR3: CASTHSNREAQPQHF
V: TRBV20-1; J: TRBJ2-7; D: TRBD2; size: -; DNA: TGCAGTGCTTCGCCACCGGGACTAGCGGGGGACCACCCTTACGAGCAGTACTTC; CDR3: CSASPPGLAGDHPYEQYF
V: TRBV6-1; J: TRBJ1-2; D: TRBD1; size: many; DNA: TGTGCCAGCAGTCCCTCCCGGACAGGCTTACGTGGCTACACCTTC; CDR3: CASSPSRTGLRGYTF
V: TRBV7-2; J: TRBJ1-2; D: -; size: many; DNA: TGTGCCAGCAGTTCCCGACAGGCCTTCTATGGCTACACCTTC; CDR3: CASSSRQAFYGYTF